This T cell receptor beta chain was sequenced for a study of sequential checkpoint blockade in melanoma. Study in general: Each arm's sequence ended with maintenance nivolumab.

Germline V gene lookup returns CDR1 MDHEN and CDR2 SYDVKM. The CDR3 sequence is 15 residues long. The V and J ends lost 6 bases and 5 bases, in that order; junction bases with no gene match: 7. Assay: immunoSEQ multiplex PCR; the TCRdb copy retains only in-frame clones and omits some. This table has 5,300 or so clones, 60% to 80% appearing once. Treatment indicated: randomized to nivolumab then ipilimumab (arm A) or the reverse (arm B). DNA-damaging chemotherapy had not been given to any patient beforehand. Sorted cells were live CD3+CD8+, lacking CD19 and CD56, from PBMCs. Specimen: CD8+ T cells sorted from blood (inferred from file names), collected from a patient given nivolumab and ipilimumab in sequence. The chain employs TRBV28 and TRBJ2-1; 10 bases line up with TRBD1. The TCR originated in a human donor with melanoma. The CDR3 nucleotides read TGTGCCAGCAGACAGACAGGGGGCCGGAACAATGAGCAGTTCTTC. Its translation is CASRQTGGRNNEQFF.